The TCR beta chain described here comes from a study of blood T cell repertoires in COVID-19. Study overall: Acute-phase and convalescent COVID-19 samples originated in the United States, Italy and Spain. PBMCs, B-cell-depleted T cells, or T cells provided the cDNA or gDNA that made up the material.

This clone has only a few counts. A junction boundary mismatches the germline segment, possibly from a read error. Germline CDR1 MNHEY, CDR2 SMNVEV (reference sequence). This CDR3 spans 14 amino acids. Source study methods: Amplification with reference gene primers provided the estimates of nucleated cell counts. Assay used: immunoSEQ multiplex PCR; TCRdb lists only in-frame clones, some missing. The D gene and trimming were derived from the DNA, and the V and J assignments and clone size from that table. The sample lists under 200,000 clones, 70% to 90% occurring once. The receptor was isolated from a young woman who had recovered from COVID-19. Sequencing was carried out using PBMCs or T cells enriched from blood (not recorded which). V is TRBV27 and J is TRBJ2-3; D ambiguous. The CDR3 is CASGFFPSTDTQYF. The DNA of the CDR3 is TGTGCCAGCGGTTTTTTCCCCTCCACAGATACGCAGTATTTT.